This T cell receptor (beta chain) appears in the sequencing data of a study of T cells after yellow fever vaccination. V was shortened by 9 bases and J by 10 bases, with 17 bases between the two germline ends. Germline-derived CDR1 and CDR2 are SGHKS and YYEKEE (reference sequence). CDR3 size: 13 residues. By 5'RACE template switching, TCR cDNA was produced, with a universal primer site and UMIs added in the process. Each CDR3 protein is one row after TCRdb ran MiXCR on the 5' RACE reads. The sample contains around 500,000 distinct CDR3 sequences, about a fifth of which appear only once. On this clonotype: Antigen: not known.

Study-wide results and limits: Clonotypes appearing in both CD4 and CD8 compartments existed, and their share was small. Most primary-vaccination clones recurred post-booster (roughly 96% CD4, over 70% CD8).

The gene calls are TRBV5-5 and TRBJ1-6; D is unclear. Sequencing used PBMCs, obtained roughly 23 days after the first yellow fever vaccination. This TCR derives from a man aged 18-30 years who received the YFV17D yellow fever vaccine. Here the CDR3 DNA reads TGTGCCACGGGTCGCGGGGAGGAATCACCCCTCCACTTT. Translating gives CATGRGEESPLHF.